The rows below give T cell receptor beta chains drawn from one sample of a study of blood T cell repertoires in COVID-19. Clones were read by immunoSEQ multiplex PCR, and TCRdb kept only the in-frame ones, dropping some. The sample has over 200,000 clones, around 80% seen once. Sequencing was carried out using peripheral blood. These receptor sequences come from a human donor in a cohort sampled during active COVID-19. Each CDR3 is given with its conserved first and last residue. The D gene is left open where the match is weak. Size tells how often a clone was seen (once, few, many) or the class of an expanded clone, and some rows leave it out.

D gene	V gene	J gene	clone size	CDR3 DNA	CDR3 protein
-	TRBV24-1	TRBJ1-2	once	TGTGCCACCAGCAGGACTACTAACTATGGCTACACCTTC	CATSRTTNYGYTF
-	TRBV5-1	TRBJ1-1	-	TGCGCCAGCAGCTTGGCGGGGGGCCGGCGCACTGAAGCTTTCTTT	CASSLAGGRRTEAFF
-	TRBV27	TRBJ2-2	-	TGTGCCAGCAGTCACTTACAGGGCCTGAACACCGGGGAGCTGTTTTTT	CASSHLQGLNTGELFF
-	TRBV6-6	TRBJ2-7	-	TGTGCCAGCAGTTACAGTGGGTCAGGTCAGGTCTACGAGCAGTACTTC	CASSYSGSGQVYEQYF
-	TRBV27	TRBJ1-6	-	TGTGCCAGCAGTTTGACAGCGACATCCTATAATTCACCCCTCCACTTT	CASSLTATSYNSPLHF
TRBD1	TRBV18	TRBJ2-5	-	TGTGCCAGCTCACCGATCGGGACAGCACAAGAGACCCAGTACTTC	CASSPIGTAQETQYF
TRBD1	TRBV7-8	TRBJ1-6	-	TGTGCCAGCAGCCGGGACAGGGGGCGTTCACCCCTCCACTTT	CASSRDRGRSPLHF
TRBD2	TRBV30	TRBJ2-5	-	TGTGCCTGGAGCCCCCGCCGGACTAGCGGGGGGTACCAAGAGACCCAGTACTTC	CAWSPRRTSGGYQETQYF
-	TRBV14	TRBJ2-7	few	TGTGCCAGCAGCGTCGAACAGGGCTACGAGCAGTACTTC	CASSVEQGYEQYF
-	TRBV6-5	TRBJ1-4	-	TGTGCCAGCACTAACAGTTACAATGAAAAACTGTTTTTT	CASTNSYNEKLFF
-	TRBV12-5	TRBJ2-3	-	TGTGCTAGTGGTTTGGACCCACCGGGACTCAATGCCTATACGCAGTATTTT	CASGLDPPGLNAYTQYF
TRBD1	TRBV30	TRBJ2-7	few	TGTGCCTGGAGCTACGGGACAGGCTCCTACGAGCAGTACTTC	CAWSYGTGSYEQYF
TRBD1	TRBV6-2/TRBV6-3	TRBJ1-5	-	TGTGCCAGCAGCACAACAGGGGGAAGCAATCAGCCCCAGCATTTT	CASSTTGGSNQPQHF
TRBD1	TRBV7-8	TRBJ1-2	-	TGTGCCAGCAGCCCGGAACCTACAGGGGTAGACTATGGCTACACCTTC	CASSPEPTGVDYGYTF
-	TRBV3-1/TRBV3-2	TRBJ2-5	-	TGTGCCAGCAGCCAAGAGGGGCAGGGGACGGAAATTGAAGAGACCCAGTACTTC	CASSQEGQGTEIEETQYF
-	TRBV6-4	TRBJ1-1	once	TGTGCCAGCAGTGACGGTCAGGGAAGGACTGAAGCTTTCTTT	CASSDGQGRTEAFF
-	TRBV12-3/TRBV12-4	TRBJ1-5	-	TGTGCCAGCAGTTCGACGGGAAATCAGCCCCAGCATTTT	CASSSTGNQPQHF
-	TRBV30	TRBJ1-4	few	TGTGCCTGGAGGACACAGCACCGTAACCTGTTTTTT	CAWRTQHRNLFF
-	TRBV7-9	TRBJ1-2	few	TGTGCCAGCAGCTTAGCGGCGCAGGGCGATGGCTACACCTTC	CASSLAAQGDGYTF
-	TRBV7-2	TRBJ2-7	-	TGTGCCAGCAGTTTACAATCCTACGAGCAGTACTTC	CASSLQSYEQYF
-	TRBV13	TRBJ1-2	few	TGTGCCAGCAGCATCTTAGACAGATCCTATGGCTACACCTTC	CASSILDRSYGYTF
TRBD1	TRBV28	TRBJ2-3	-	TGTGCCAGCAGCGTGGGGGACAGTCGCACAGATACGCAGTATTTT	CASSVGDSRTDTQYF
-	TRBV2	TRBJ2-1	-	TGTGCCAGCATCGCGGGGTCTAGGAATGAGCAGTTCTTC	CASIAGSRNEQFF
TRBD2	TRBV4-2	TRBJ2-7	-	TGTGCCAGCAGCCAAGATGTGGGGAGGGTCCACTTC	CASSQDVGRVHF
-	TRBV18	TRBJ1-1	-	TGTGCCAGCTCACCCGAGACTGTGAACACTGAAGCTTTCTTT	CASSPETVNTEAFF
TRBD1	TRBV19	TRBJ1-1	-	TGTGCCAGTAGTATTTCACAGGGGGCGTTTACTGAAGCTTTCTTT	CASSISQGAFTEAFF
TRBD1	TRBV2	TRBJ1-4	-	TGTGCCAGCAGCCGCACCTGGACAGGGCGAGGGGAAAAACTGTTTTTT	CASSRTWTGRGEKLFF
-	TRBV28	TRBJ1-2	-	TGTGCCAGCAAGTGGGGGGGCCTCTATGGCTACACCTTC	CASKWGGLYGYTF
TRBD1	TRBV9	TRBJ1-2	-	TGTGCCAGCAGCCACCAGAGGACAGGCGGCGACTATGGCTACACCTTC	CASSHQRTGGDYGYTF